One and the same sample provided the 7 T cell receptor beta chains below, sequenced in a study of breast tumors, draining lymph nodes, adjacent tissues. TCRdb analysed the multiplex PCR reads with MiXCR anew, one entry per CDR3 protein. The sample comprises under 350,000 distinct CDR3 sequences, 30% to 35% of which are singletons, and roughly 1.1% rests with the top ten. The lymph nodes were axillary draining lymph nodes from breast cancer patients. Material for sequencing was axillary lymph node tissue. All receptors derive from a female donor with breast cancer. Some clones in this sample may be carry-over from other donors' samples.

This clonotype was seen only a few times. Being one base from a much bigger clone, this may be a read error. This chain uses TRBV20-1 with TRBJ2-7, with TRBD2 identical over 7 bases. The CDR3 has 13 residues. Trimming took 3 bases from V and 9 from J; bases not matched to a gene: 11. The germline CDR1 and CDR2 sequences are DFQATT and SNEGSKA (reference sequence). The DNA of the CDR3 is TGCAGTGCTAGCGCGGGCGGGGGTGACGCGCAGTACTTC. Protein sequence: CSASAGGGDAQYF.

This clonotype occurred once. This may stem from a read error, because a much larger clone lies one nucleotide away. The gene calls are TRBV20-1 and TRBJ2-1; TRBD2 agrees at 7 bases. The germline gives CDR1 DFQATT, CDR2 SNEGSKA (reference sequence). This CDR3 spans 15 amino acids. V was pared by 5 bases and J by 5 bases, with 12 bases of the junction left unmatched. Here the CDR3 reads CSALRLAVSHNEQFF. Written as DNA, the CDR3 is TGCAGTGCTCTCCGGCTAGCGGTTTCCCACAATGAGCAGTTCTTC.

There are many counts of this clonotype. The rearrangement joins TRBV4-1 to TRBJ2-3; possible D gene TRBD2, 6 bases. CDR3 size: 17 residues. CDR1 MGHRA and CDR2 YSYEKL come from the germline V gene. Trimming removed 7 bases from V and 6 bases from J, with 26 bases in between. CDR3 sequence (DNA): TGCGCCAGCAATTGGGCCCCCAGCGGGTTTGGGGGGGATACGCAGTATTTT. Translated, it gives CASNWAPSGFGGDTQYF.

This rearrangement joins TRBV2 to TRBJ2-2; weak D call: TRBD2 (6 bases). The germline V and J ends were trimmed by 4 bases and 0 bases, with 12 bases remaining between them. The germline gives CDR1 SNHLY, CDR2 FYNNEI. There are 16 residues in the CDR3. CDR3 protein: CASSARAGTNTGELFF. As DNA, the CDR3 is TGTGCCAGCAGTGCTAGAGCGGGTACGAACACCGGGGAGCTGTTTTTT.

This clonotype showed up many times. The rearrangement uses TRBV29-1 and TRBJ2-5, with D uncertain. The germline V gene encodes CDR1 SQVTM and CDR2 ANQGSEA. V lost 1 base, J lost 4 bases, and 1 base lay in between. The CDR3 length is 10 residues. CDR3 sequence (DNA): TGCAGCGTTGAAGGAGAGACCCAGTACTTC. Protein: CSVEGETQYF.

This clonotype was recorded at least ten times. The CDR3 loop is CSASGLTGYEQYF. The CDR3 DNA reads as TGCAGTGCTAGCGGACTGACGGGGTACGAGCAGTACTTC. J is TRBJ2-7 and V is TRBV20-1; D may be TRBD2 (5 bases). Trimming pared 3 bases from V and 4 bases from J, leaving 13 bases between. This CDR3 has 13 amino acids. Germline CDR1 reads DFQATT; CDR2 reads SNEGSKA (reference sequence).

This clonotype was seen at least ten times. The CDR3 bases are TGTGCCAGCAGATGGGACAATTCGGGCGAGACCCAGTACTTC. Translation gives CASRWDNSGETQYF. The V gene is TRBV12-3 or TRBV12-4, the J gene TRBJ2-5; perhaps TRBD1 as D (6 bases). The CDR3 has 14 amino acids. V was trimmed by 6 bases and J by 5 bases, leaving 16 bases between them.